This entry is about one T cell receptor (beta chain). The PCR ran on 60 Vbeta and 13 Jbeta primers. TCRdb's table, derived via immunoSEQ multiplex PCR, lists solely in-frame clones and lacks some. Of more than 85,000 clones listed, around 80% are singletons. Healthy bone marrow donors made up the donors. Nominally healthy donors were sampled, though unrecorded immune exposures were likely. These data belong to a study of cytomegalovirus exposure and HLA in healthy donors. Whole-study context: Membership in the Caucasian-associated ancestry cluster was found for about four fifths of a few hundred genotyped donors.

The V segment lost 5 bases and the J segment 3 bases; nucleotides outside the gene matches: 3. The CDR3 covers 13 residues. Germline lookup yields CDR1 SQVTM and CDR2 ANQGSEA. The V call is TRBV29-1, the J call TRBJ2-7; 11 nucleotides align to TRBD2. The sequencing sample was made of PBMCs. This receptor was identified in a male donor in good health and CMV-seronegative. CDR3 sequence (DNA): TGCAGCGTTAGACTAGCGGGACGCTACGAGCAGTACTTC. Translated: CSVRLAGRYEQYF.